This T cell receptor (beta chain) was identified in a study of shared clonotypes between healthy human individuals. In the case of this clone: The identical CDR3 is also encoded by other nucleotide sequences in the sample.

Some clones are missing from TCRdb's copy, which holds only in-frame ones; the method was immunoSEQ multiplex PCR. The data hold about 2.3 million clones, with around 93% observed a single time. This clonotype originated in a man younger than 35 in good health. Some clones in this sample may be carry-over from other donors' samples. Sequenced: naive CD4+ T cells from PBMCs. The subset is: CD45RA+ positively selected.

The CDR3 DNA reads TGTGCCAGCAGCTTGGGAAGCTCTGGGGCCAACGTCCTGACTTTC. Protein sequence: CASSLGSSGANVLTF. The chain employs TRBV5-6 and TRBJ2-6; D gene uncertain. The V gene's germline CDR1 is SGHDT and CDR2 YYEEEE. Trimming took off 0 bases at V and 0 bases at J, with 4 bases between the two ends. The CDR3 extends over 15 amino acids.